This T cell receptor beta chain was sequenced in a study of beta chain features in type 1 diabetes. Since all of the isolated RNA was reverse transcribed, expressed TCRB transcripts were what got sequenced. This table comes from immunoSEQ multiplex PCR, and its TCRdb copy is limited to in-frame clones, with some not included. The sample includes just over 600,000 clones, less than 20% of them seen just once. As concerns this clone: Its antigen is currently unknown.

The study, taken as a whole, reports: VDJ junctions in type 1 diabetes patients carried more deletions and fewer insertions.

Germline CDR1 is SNHLY and CDR2 is FYNNEI. J was trimmed by 2 bases and V by 7 bases; bases with no gene match: 10. The CDR3 is made up of 15 amino acids. The TCR originated in a man aged 18 to 29 in good health. V and J are TRBV2 and TRBJ2-7; the match to TRBD1 covers 8 bases. The sequencing input was naive CD4+ T cells from blood. The CDR3: CASTRRLDRAYEQYF. CDR3 coding DNA: TGTGCCAGCACCCGACGTCTGGACAGGGCCTACGAGCAGTACTTC. The entire variable domain, with the rest obtained from reference TRBV2 and TRBJ2-7, is as follows: EPEVTQTPSHQVTQMGQEVILRCVPISNHLYFYWYRQILGQKVEFLVSFYNNEISEKSEIFDDQFSVERPDGSNFTLKIRSTKLEDSAMYFCASTRRLDRAYEQYFGPGTRLTVT.